This entry lists 27 T cell receptor beta chains sequenced from one sample in a study of blood T cell repertoires in COVID-19 (dated by TCRdb to the early 2020s). Library preparation employed the immunoSEQ multiplex PCR assay. TCRdb carries this immuneACCESS record with in-frame sequences only. Its versions omit some clonotypes, under half of them owing to an unresolved V gene in the studies checked, with the rest unexplained. The sample has some 29,000 clones on record, around 85% of them singletons. The ten largest clones represent around 30% of the sample. Sequencing used peripheral blood. The receptors derive from a woman aged 80 or older with COVID-19, enrolled during active disease.

The sample holds a few counts of this clone. The CDR3 region has the DNA TGTGCCAGCAGCTCACAGGGGCGGGTTGAAAAACTGTTTTTT. As protein: CASSSQGRVEKLFF. J is TRBJ1-4 and V is TRBV7-9; 7 nucleotides line up with TRBD1. In germline, CDR1 is SEHNR, CDR2 FQNEAQ (reference sequence). The V and J ends lost 4 bases and 7 bases, in that order; junction bases with no gene match: 6. This CDR3 has 14 residues.

J is TRBJ1-1 and V is TRBV10-3, with no clear D. Germline lookup yields CDR1 ENHRY and CDR2 SYGVKD. CDR3 size: 14 residues. Trimming pared 4 bases from V and 0 bases from J, leaving 9 bases between. CDR3 in DNA: TGTGCCATCAGTGCCCAGGCAATGAACACTGAAGCTTTCTTT. Protein sequence: CAISAQAMNTEAFF.

In its sample, this clone was seen once. An end of the junction differs from the germline gene, which may be a read error. The chain is built from TRBV6-1 and TRBJ2-1; 7 positions agree with TRBD1. The CDR3 has 15 residues. Germline assignment: CDR1 MNHNS and CDR2 SASEGT. The CDR3 protein is CASREGQVGSNEQFF. DNA of the CDR3: TGTGCCAGCAGGGAAGGACAGGTGGGAAGCAATGAGCAGTTCTTC.

The chain links TRBV30 to TRBJ1-5; D is ambiguous. The CDR3 extends over 13 amino acids. Trimming stripped 1 base from V and 1 base from J, with 5 bases between. Germline CDR1 reads GTSNPN; CDR2 reads SVGIG (reference sequence). The CDR3 DNA follows: TGTGCCTGGAGTGGCCAGAGCAATCAGCCCCAGCATTTT. Translating gives CAWSGQSNQPQHF.

The gene calls are TRBV12-5 and TRBJ2-7; TRBD1 aligns across 9 bases. Germline V gene data show CDR1 as LGHNT and CDR2 as FRNRAP. The CDR3 runs to 14 residues. The ends lost 6 bases at V and 4 bases at J; junction bases unmatched: 7. CDR3 bases: TGTGCTAGTGGCTCCGGGACAGGGCCGTACGAGCAGTACTTC. Translated, it gives CASGSGTGPYEQYF.

CDR3 DNA: TGTGCCAGCAGCCATCTGACTTCAATCACCGGGGAGCTGTTTTTT. Translation: CASSHLTSITGELFF. V usage is TRBV3-1 (or the pseudogene TRBV3-2) and J usage is TRBJ2-2, with unresolved D. CDR1 is LGHDT, CDR2 YNNKEL, per germline (reference sequence). This CDR3 contains 15 residues. The ends were cut back, 3 bases at V and 4 bases at J, with 12 bases in the middle.

The rearrangement uses TRBV9 and TRBJ2-1; 8 bases align to TRBD2. Looked up from germline, CDR1 is SGDLS and CDR2 is YYNGEE. The CDR3 spans 15 residues. With 4 bases clipped from V and 0 bases from J, the junction kept 3 bases outside the gene matches. This CDR3 is CASSFSGSSYNEQFF. The CDR3 nucleotides are TGTGCCAGCAGCTTCAGCGGGAGCTCCTACAATGAGCAGTTCTTC.

The chain employs TRBV4-1 and TRBJ2-7; TRBD1 agrees at 8 bases. CDR1 and CDR2 from the germline V gene are MGHRA and YSYEKL. V was clipped by 3 bases and J by 0 bases; unmatched bases: 4. This CDR3 is 15 amino acids long. The CDR3 DNA reads TGCGCCAGCAGCCAGGACAGGGTGACCTCCTACGAGCAGTACTTC. This gives the protein CASSQDRVTSYEQYF.

This clone was observed a single time. The rearrangement links TRBV7-9 to TRBJ2-5, with a weak D call TRBD2 (6 bases). The CDR3 covers 14 residues. V lost 5 bases and J 4 bases, leaving 14 bases between the germline ends. Germline CDR1 reads SEHNR; CDR2 reads FQNEAQ (reference sequence). For the CDR3, the DNA is TGTGCCAGCAGCCCAAGACTAGAGAGAGAGACCCAGTACTTC. This sequence encodes CASSPRLERETQYF.

This rearrangement joins TRBV5-6 to TRBJ1-1, with 7 bases aligning to TRBD1. The CDR3 is 12 residues long. The germline V gene encodes CDR1 SGHDT and CDR2 YYEEEE. J was trimmed by 7 bases and V by 4 bases; bases with no gene match: 4. The CDR3 DNA follows: TGTGCCAGCAGCCAATACAGGGGTGAAGCTTTCTTT. Its protein product is CASSQYRGEAFF. The entire variable domain, with the rest obtained from reference TRBV5-6 and TRBJ1-1, is as follows: DAGVTQSPTHLIKTRGQQVTLRCSPKSGHDTVSWYQQALGQGPQFIFQYYEEEERQRGNFPDRFSGHQFPNYSSELNVNALLLGDSALYLCASSQYRGEAFFGQGTRLTVV.

The sample holds a few counts of this clone. The chain combines TRBV5-4 with TRBJ1-1, with D perhaps matching TRBD1 (5 bases). The CDR3 totals 13 residues. Germline V lookup: CDR1 SGHNT, CDR2 YYREEE (reference sequence). The V end lost 4 bases, the J end lost 6 bases, and 13 bases lay between the germline ends. DNA of the CDR3: TGTGCCAGCAGCGAGCGGGGGGTGGCTGAAGCTTTCTTT. Protein: CASSERGVAEAFF.

This rearrangement joins TRBV19 to TRBJ2-7; 8 bases fit TRBD1. The CDR3 consists of 11 residues. Germline trimming cut 11 bases from V and 3 bases from J; bases unmatched to any gene: 3. Germline CDR1 LNHDA, CDR2 SQIVND (reference sequence). The CDR3 reads CACGQGYEQYF. The CDR3 DNA sequence: TGTGCCTGCGGACAGGGCTACGAGCAGTACTTC.

The V call is TRBV6-5, the J call TRBJ1-5, with 8 bases aligning to TRBD1. After removal of 6 bases from V and 7 bases from J, the junction contained 11 bases not matched to a gene. Germline loops: CDR1 MNHEY, CDR2 SVGAGI. CDR3 length: 15 amino acids. The DNA of the CDR3 is TGTGCCAGCAGCTCCGACAGGGGAAGGGGGCAGCCCCAGCATTTT. Its protein product is CASSSDRGRGQPQHF.

This chain connects TRBV11-2 to TRBJ2-5, with no clear D. Trimming removed 0 bases at V and 5 bases at J, with 19 bases between. Germline CDR1 and CDR2: SGHAT and FQNNGV. This CDR3 spans 17 amino acids. The CDR3 DNA reads as TGTGCCAGCAGCTTAGAGGGTTTATCGTCAGGTTGGGAGACCCAGTACTTC. This translates into CASSLEGLSSGWETQYF.

V and J are TRBV24-1 and TRBJ2-3, with D tentatively TRBD1 (5 bases). Germline values: CDR1 KGHDR, CDR2 SFDVKD. The CDR3 extends over 16 amino acids. V lost 2 bases and J lost 4, with 15 bases in between. CDR3 nucleotides: TGTGCCACCAGTGATTCAAATCTAGGGGTAGCAGATACGCAGTATTTT. This sequence encodes CATSDSNLGVADTQYF.

The chain carries TRBV5-6 and TRBJ1-1, with a possible D match to TRBD1 (6 bases). V was clipped by 3 bases and J by 0 bases, with 15 bases between them. The germline V gene has CDR1 SGHDT and CDR2 YYEEEE. This CDR3 has 16 amino acids. For the CDR3, the DNA is TGTGCCAGCAGCTCCCTAGGTGGGGACATGAACACTGAAGCTTTCTTT. Translation: CASSSLGGDMNTEAFF.

The gene calls are TRBV7-9 and TRBJ2-3; 14 bases fit TRBD2. The CDR3 is 18 residues long. Germline V gene sequence: CDR1 SEHNR, CDR2 FQNEAQ (reference sequence). Trimming at V came to 3 bases and at J to 5 bases, leaving 10 bases not matched to a gene. The CDR3 loop is CASSFGTSGGEVQDTQYF. The DNA for the CDR3 is TGTGCCAGCAGCTTTGGGACTAGCGGGGGCGAGGTCCAAGATACGCAGTATTTT.

This chain uses TRBV19 with TRBJ2-7; D is possibly TRBD2 (6 bases). The length of the CDR3 is 15 residues. V was cut by 3 bases and J by 3 bases, with 15 bases left in between. Germline V CDR1 and CDR2: LNHDA, SQIVND (reference sequence). The CDR3 loop is CASSILPTGDYEQYF. The CDR3 bases are TGTGCCAGTAGTATTTTACCGACGGGGGACTACGAGCAGTACTTC. Filled out from reference TRBV19 and TRBJ2-7, the complete variable domain reads DGGITQSPKYLFRKEGQNVTLSCEQNLNHDAMYWYRQDPGQGLRLIYYSQIVNDFQKGDIAEGYSVSREKKESFPLTVTSAQKNPTAFYLCASSILPTGDYEQYFGPGTRLTVT.

This chain uses TRBV7-5 with TRBJ2-7; the DNA was not compared with TRBD1, the D call given in the table. TRBV7-5 is recorded as a pseudogene. The CDR3 has 16 residues. This CDR3 is CARTPSPGQGSYEQYF. For the CDR3, the DNA is TGTGCCAGAACCCCCAGTCCGGGACAGGGGTCCTACGAGCAGTACTTC.

V usage is TRBV19 and J usage is TRBJ2-1; maybe TRBD1 (5 bases). The CDR3 sequence is 15 residues long. The germline V gene encodes CDR1 LNHDA and CDR2 SQIVND (reference sequence). V gave up 5 bases and J gave up 5 bases, with 16 bases separating them. CDR3 sequence: CASSPGHATNNEQFF. CDR3 in DNA: TGTGCCAGTAGTCCTGGACACGCCACCAACAATGAGCAGTTCTTC.

This chain connects TRBV7-6 to TRBJ1-5; D uncertain. Germline assignment: CDR1 SGHVS and CDR2 FNYEAQ. The CDR3 runs to 14 residues. V gave up 1 base and J gave up 7 bases, with 11 bases separating them. CDR3 coding DNA: TGTGCCAGCAGCTTAGGGGCTCTCGGACAGCCCCAGCATTTT. Its protein is CASSLGALGQPQHF.

The chain couples TRBV7-8 to TRBJ1-1; 7 bases fit TRBD1. V lost 8 bases and J lost 4; bases outside the gene matches: 7. The germline V gene encodes CDR1 SGHVS and CDR2 FQNEAQ. The CDR3 extends over 13 amino acids. CDR3 DNA: TGTGCCAGCTCGGACAGGCTCCCCACTGAAGCTTTCTTT. Encoded protein: CASSDRLPTEAFF.

The chain is built from TRBV6-5 and TRBJ1-1; D gene ambiguous. Trimming cost V 0 bases and J 1 base, with 9 bases left between them. Germline lookup yields CDR1 MNHEY and CDR2 SVGAGI. The CDR3 loop spans 15 amino acids. In DNA form, the CDR3 reads TGTGCCAGCAGTTACTCCCACCAACAGAACACTGAAGCTTTCTTT. Protein sequence: CASSYSHQQNTEAFF.

This clone was counted a single time. This chain joins TRBV6-5 and TRBJ2-2; D call uncertain. CDR3 size: 12 residues. Trimming shortened V by 7 bases and J by 4 bases, and 7 bases separated the two germline ends. From germline, CDR1 is MNHEY and CDR2 SVGAGI. Here the CDR3 reads CASTFSTGELFF. CDR3 nucleotide sequence: TGTGCCAGCACCTTCAGCACCGGGGAGCTGTTTTTT.

V and J are TRBV6-5 and TRBJ1-4, with 10 bases lining up with TRBD1. Germline assignment: CDR1 MNHEY and CDR2 SVGAGI. The CDR3 sequence is 15 residues long. Trimming at V came to 6 bases and at J to 7 bases, leaving 8 bases not matched to a gene. The CDR3 spells CASRDRGRMGEKLFF. The CDR3 DNA follows: TGTGCCAGCAGAGACAGGGGGCGAATGGGTGAAAAACTGTTTTTT.

This clone has only a few counts. The rearrangement joins TRBV2 to TRBJ1-1, with 7 bases that match TRBD1. The CDR3 contains 18 residues. Germline V lookup: CDR1 SNHLY, CDR2 FYNNEI. V shed 2 bases and J 0 bases; nucleotides not matched to a gene: 12. CDR3 nucleotide sequence: TGTGCCAGCAGTGAAATACAGGGGCTTATAAGCCTGAACACTGAAGCTTTCTTT. Its translation is CASSEIQGLISLNTEAFF.

V gene TRBV5-4 combines with J gene TRBJ1-6, with 7 bases aligning to TRBD1. This CDR3 is built from 15 residues. The trim removed 1 base at V and 7 bases at J, leaving 5 bases unmatched. Germline CDR1 and CDR2: SGHNT and YYREEE (reference sequence). The CDR3 sequence is CASSLKEQGNSPLHF. The CDR3 nucleotides read TGTGCCAGCAGCTTGAAAGAACAGGGGAATTCACCCCTCCACTTT.